One and the same sample provided the 13 T cell receptor beta chains below, sequenced in a study of vaccination and CD4 T cells after COVID-19. Antigens of these TCRs are unknown. The treatment was: roughly ten-day PBMC culture with coronavirus spike peptide pools or control peptides (ViraFEST assay). The assay that was used to sequence DNA from cultured CD4+ T cells was the Oncomine TCR Beta short-read assay. TCRdb re-derived calls from the PCR reads in MiXCR, one entry per CDR3 protein. This sample has roughly 12,000 distinct CDR3 sequences, with approximately 80% found just once. Sequencing was carried out using CD4+ T cells from blood, cultured in vitro. The receptors originated from a human donor who had recovered from COVID-19.

This chain connects TRBV15 to TRBJ2-7; TRBD2 agrees at 7 bases. Germline CDR1 reads LNHNV; CDR2 reads YYDKDF (reference sequence). Unmatched junction bases numbered 4, after V lost 1 base and J lost 1 base. The CDR3 contains 15 residues. This CDR3 reads CATSRGGGSSYEQYF. CDR3 DNA: TGTGCCACCAGCAGAGGGGGGGGGAGTTCCTACGAGCAGTACTTC.

Relative to its sample, this clonotype is medium-sized. The chain combines TRBV20-1 with TRBJ2-1; D might be TRBD1 (5 bases). Trimming took 1 base from V and 15 from J, leaving 19 bases between them. Germline CDR1 is DFQATT and CDR2 is SNEGSKA (reference sequence). The CDR3 sequence is 13 residues long. The CDR3 nucleotides are TGCAGTGCTAGAGCCCCACAGGATTTGATTGGGTTCTTC. This translates into CSARAPQDLIGFF.

The chain has TRBV7-6 and TRBJ1-1; 7 nucleotides line up with TRBD1. With V trimmed by 7 bases and J by 1 base, 6 bases remained unmatched. CDR1 is SGHVS and CDR2 is FNYEAQ in the germline V gene. The CDR3 totals 14 residues. For the CDR3, the DNA is TGTGCCAGCACCGCTAGACAGGGGAACACTGAAGCTTTCTTT. Translation: CASTARQGNTEAFF.

The sample holds one count of this clonotype. This rearrangement joins TRBV6-1 to TRBJ2-7; D possibly matches TRBD1 or TRBD2 (5 bases each). Germline V gives CDR1 MNHNS, CDR2 SASEGT. This CDR3 is built from 16 residues. Between the trimmed V and J ends, which lost 6 bases and 3 bases, there was a span of 21 bases. As DNA, the CDR3 is TGTGCCAGCAGGGGGGATCGGACCCCCGGGGACTACGAGCAGTACTTC. It yields the protein CASRGDRTPGDYEQYF.

This clonotype is a singleton in its sample. The chain joins TRBV6-1 to TRBJ1-1; perhaps TRBD1 as D (5 bases). V gave up 6 bases and J gave up 0 bases, with 11 bases separating them. CDR3 size: 14 residues. From germline, CDR1 is MNHNS and CDR2 SASEGT. The CDR3 spells CASSRGELNTEAFF. CDR3 coding DNA: TGTGCCAGCAGCCGGGGGGAACTGAACACTGAAGCTTTCTTT.

This rearrangement joins TRBV7-9 to TRBJ1-2; D might be TRBD1 (6 bases). The V end lost 2 bases, the J end lost 3 bases, and 10 bases lay between the germline ends. This CDR3 region has 14 residues. The germline gives CDR1 SEHNR, CDR2 FQNEAQ (reference sequence). DNA of the CDR3: TGTGCCAGCAGCTTAAAACAGGGTGACTATGGCTACACCTTC. It translates to CASSLKQGDYGYTF.

This clonotype is categorized as medium-sized. The chain joins TRBV20-1 to TRBJ2-1, with 9 bases lining up with TRBD2. The V segment lost 3 bases and the J segment 4 bases; nucleotides outside the gene matches: 4. This CDR3 spans 14 amino acids. CDR1 DFQATT and CDR2 SNEGSKA come from the germline V gene (reference sequence). DNA of the CDR3: TGCAGTGCTAGGGCTAGCGGGACGTACAATGAGCAGTTCTTC. Translated: CSARASGTYNEQFF.

The genes are TRBV6-5 and TRBJ2-7; tentatively, D is TRBD1 (5 bases). Germline V gene lookup returns CDR1 MNHEY and CDR2 SVGAGI. The germline V and J ends were trimmed by 0 bases and 6 bases, with 21 bases remaining between them. The CDR3 is 17 residues long. The CDR3 spells CASSYSGLVFPAGEQYF. The CDR3 DNA is TGTGCCAGCAGTTACTCGGGGCTCGTTTTCCCGGCCGGCGAGCAGTACTTC.

The genes are TRBV20-1 and TRBJ1-6; TRBD1 aligns across 10 bases. The CDR3 is 13 residues long. V trimming: 3 bases; J trimming: 9 bases; junction bases outside the gene matches: 2. CDR1 DFQATT and CDR2 SNEGSKA come from the germline V gene (reference sequence). The CDR3 DNA reads TGCAGTGCTAGGGGACAGGGGACTTCACCCCTCCACTTT. Protein product: CSARGQGTSPLHF.

The chain recombines TRBV7-9 with TRBJ1-5; no reliable D call. Germline V lookup: CDR1 SEHNR, CDR2 FQNEAQ (reference sequence). This CDR3 is 13 amino acids long. The germline V and J ends were trimmed by 3 bases and 0 bases, with 3 bases remaining between them. CDR3 bases: TGTGCCAGCAGCTTGGATAGCAATCAGCCCCAGCATTTT. Translated, it gives CASSLDSNQPQHF.

The chain links TRBV6-2 or TRBV6-3 to TRBJ2-1; 9 bases are shared with TRBD2. J lost 5 bases, V lost 6 bases, and 8 bases had no gene match. Germline V gene sequence: CDR1 MNHEY, CDR2 SVGEGT. The CDR3 has 15 residues. CDR3 DNA sequence: TGTGCCAGCAGCCCGCGGGAGGGCGTAAACAATGAGCAGTTCTTC. It yields the protein CASSPREGVNNEQFF.

The chain links TRBV28 to TRBJ2-7; D is possibly TRBD2 (6 bases). CDR3 length: 15 amino acids. Germline CDR1 MDHEN, CDR2 SYDVKM. Trimming took off 5 bases at V and 8 bases at J, with 22 bases between the two ends. This CDR3 reads CASSPRGARGSKQYF. As DNA, the CDR3 is TGTGCCAGCAGTCCCCGCGGGGCGAGAGGGAGCAAGCAGTACTTC.

J is TRBJ2-1 and V is TRBV10-2, with 14 bases fitting TRBD2. V gave up 7 bases and J gave up 6 bases; unmatched junction bases: 2. The length of the CDR3 is 14 residues. Germline-derived CDR1 and CDR2 are WSHSY and SAAADI. CDR3 sequence reads: CASTGTSGSNEQFF. CDR3 DNA: TGCGCCAGCACCGGGACTAGCGGGAGCAATGAGCAGTTCTTC.